This note documents a single T cell receptor (beta chain) sequence. These data belong to a study of blood T cell repertoires in COVID-19. Trimming left V 1 base short and J 2 bases short, with 11 bases between. Germline CDR1 reads LGHDT; CDR2 reads YNNKEL (reference sequence). The CDR3 contains 15 residues. Clones were sequenced by immunoSEQ multiplex PCR, and TCRdb holds only the in-frame ones, with some missing. This table has 150,000 or so clones, approximately 85% appearing once. Source material: peripheral blood. This receptor was identified in a woman aged 50 to 60 with COVID-19, enrolled during active disease. This chain joins TRBV3-1 (or the pseudogene TRBV3-2) and TRBJ1-2; no definite D call. The CDR3 region is CASSQVAGQNYGYTF. CDR3 in DNA: TGTGCCAGCAGCCAAGTGGCAGGTCAAAACTATGGCTACACCTTC.